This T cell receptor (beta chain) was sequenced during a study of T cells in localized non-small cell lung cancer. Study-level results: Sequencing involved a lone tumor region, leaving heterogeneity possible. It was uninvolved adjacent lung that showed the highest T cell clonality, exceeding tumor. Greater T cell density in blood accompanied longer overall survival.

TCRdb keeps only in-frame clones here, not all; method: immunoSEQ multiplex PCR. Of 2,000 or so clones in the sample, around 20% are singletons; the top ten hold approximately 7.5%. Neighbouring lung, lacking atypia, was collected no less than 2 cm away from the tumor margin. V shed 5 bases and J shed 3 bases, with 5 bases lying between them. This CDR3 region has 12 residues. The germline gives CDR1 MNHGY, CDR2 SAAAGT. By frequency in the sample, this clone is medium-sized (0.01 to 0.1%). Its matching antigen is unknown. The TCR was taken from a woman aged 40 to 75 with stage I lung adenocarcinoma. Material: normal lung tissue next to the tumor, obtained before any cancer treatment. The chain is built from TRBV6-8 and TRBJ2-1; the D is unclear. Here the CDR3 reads CASSPFYNEQFF. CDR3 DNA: TGTGCCAGCAGTCCTTTCTACAATGAGCAGTTCTTC.